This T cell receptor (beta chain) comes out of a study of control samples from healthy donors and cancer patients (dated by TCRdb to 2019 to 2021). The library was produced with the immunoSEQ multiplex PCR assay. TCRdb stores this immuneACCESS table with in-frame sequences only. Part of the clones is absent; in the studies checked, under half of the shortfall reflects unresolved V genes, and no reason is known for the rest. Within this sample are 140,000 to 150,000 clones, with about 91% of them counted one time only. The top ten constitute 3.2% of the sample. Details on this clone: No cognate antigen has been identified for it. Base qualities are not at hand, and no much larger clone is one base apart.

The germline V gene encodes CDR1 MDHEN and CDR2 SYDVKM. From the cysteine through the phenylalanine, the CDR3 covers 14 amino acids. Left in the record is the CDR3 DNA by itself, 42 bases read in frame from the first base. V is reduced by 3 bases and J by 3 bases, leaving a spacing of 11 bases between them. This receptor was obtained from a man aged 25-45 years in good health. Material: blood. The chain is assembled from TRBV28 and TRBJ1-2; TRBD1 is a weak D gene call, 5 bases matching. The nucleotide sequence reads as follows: TGTGCCAGCAGTTTCTTGGGGGGTTACTATGGCTACACCTTC. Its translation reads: CASSFLGGYYGYTF.